These T cell receptor beta chains were read from a single sample in a study of T cell clones after liver transplantation. Sequenced by immunoSEQ multiplex PCR; TCRdb stores in-frame clones only, minus some. The sample consists of about 19,000 clones, 88% of them appearing once. The specimen comprised CD8+ T cells from blood, sampled before liver transplant. Receptors were obtained from a human donor who received a liver transplant. Each CDR3 is given with its conserved first and last residue. The D gene is left open where the match is weak. A clone size is listed for some rows: how often the clone was seen (once, few, many), or a class if it is expanded.

clone_size j_call d_call v_call cdr3_aa cdr3_nt
. TRBJ1-1 . TRBV5-4 CASSLAWGNTEAFF TGTGCCAGCAGCTTGGCTTGGGGGAACACTGAAGCTTTCTTT
. TRBJ2-4 . TRBV19 CASSQGGHENIQYF TGTGCCAGTAGTCAAGGGGGGCATGAAAACATTCAGTACTTC
few TRBJ2-7 . TRBV27 CASRPPGISARGYEQYF TGTGCCAGCAGACCCCCCGGGATCTCGGCTCGGGGCTACGAGCAGTACTTC
. TRBJ1-5 . TRBV19 CASSIGGGYNQPQHF TGTGCCAGTAGTATCGGAGGGGGTTACAATCAGCCCCAGCATTTT
. TRBJ2-5 . TRBV5-1 CASSSNQGPQETQYF TGCGCCAGCAGCTCGAACCAGGGCCCCCAAGAGACCCAGTACTTC
. TRBJ1-1 TRBD1 TRBV19 CASSWDRETEAFF TGTGCCAGTAGCTGGGACAGGGAAACTGAAGCTTTCTTT
. TRBJ2-7 . TRBV9 CASSVGSGDRPYEQYF TGTGCCAGCAGCGTAGGGTCTGGTGACAGACCCTACGAGCAGTACTTC
. TRBJ2-1 . TRBV9 CASTGSSSYNEQFF TGTGCCAGCACCGGGTCGAGCTCCTACAATGAGCAGTTCTTC
once TRBJ2-3 . TRBV7-9 CASSLAVRGYTDTQYF TGTGCCAGCAGCTTAGCGGTCCGCGGGTACACAGATACGCAGTATTTT
. TRBJ2-7 . TRBV9 CASSPRGIDYEQYF TGTGCCAGCAGCCCTAGAGGGATCGACTACGAGCAGTACTTC
. TRBJ1-5 . TRBV5-6 CASMKWGEYSNQPQHF TGTGCCAGCATGAAGTGGGGGGAGTATAGCAATCAGCCCCAGCATTTT
. TRBJ1-5 . TRBV19 CASSSNGGDQPQHF TGTGCCAGTAGTTCTAATGGGGGGGACCAGCCCCAGCATTTT
. TRBJ2-1 . TRBV9 CASSGRRGWPSYNEQFF TGTGCCAGCAGCGGAAGGAGGGGGTGGCCTTCGTACAATGAGCAGTTCTTC
. TRBJ1-1 . TRBV29-1 CSAHPPASWGNTEAFF TGCAGCGCTCACCCCCCGGCATCTTGGGGGAACACTGAAGCTTTCTTT
once TRBJ2-7 . TRBV10-2 CASSDHAGRYEQYF TGCGCCAGCAGTGACCACGCTGGGCGATACGAGCAGTACTTC
. TRBJ2-3 . TRBV29-1 CSGDSLIASDTQYF TGCAGCGGAGACTCACTAATAGCGTCAGATACGCAGTATTTT
. TRBJ2-7 TRBD2 TRBV5-4 CASSLKSGSGYEQYF TGTGCCAGCAGCTTAAAAAGCGGGAGTGGTTACGAGCAGTACTTC
. TRBJ2-7 . TRBV10-3 CAISAGQLGKHYEQYF TGTGCCATCAGTGCCGGACAGTTGGGCAAACACTACGAGCAGTACTTC
. TRBJ2-7 . TRBV4-3 CASSPGTPYEQYF TGCGCCAGCAGCCCTGGGACTCCCTACGAGCAGTACTTC
. TRBJ2-5 . TRBV7-8 CASSTRGAQGGGKTYF TGTGCCAGCAGCACTAGGGGCGCGCAGGGAGGGGGTAAAACCTACTTC
. TRBJ2-7 . TRBV6-5 CASSYGGQIYEQYF TGTGCCAGCAGTTATGGGGGCCAGATCTACGAGCAGTACTTC
. TRBJ2-1 TRBD1 TRBV7-9 CASSLGTGTALSNEQFF TGTGCCAGCAGCCTCGGCACCGGGACAGCTTTATCCAATGAGCAGTTCTTC
. TRBJ2-7 . TRBV28 CASSWVMGSYEQYF TGTGCCAGCAGTTGGGTTATGGGCTCCTACGAGCAGTACTTC
. TRBJ2-7 TRBD1 TRBV9 CASSVGGGLVYEQYF TGTGCCAGCAGCGTAGGAGGGGGCCTAGTCTACGAGCAGTACTTC
. TRBJ2-7 . TRBV19 CASSRGGGNYEQYF TGTGCCAGTAGCAGGGGCGGAGGGAACTACGAGCAGTACTTC
. TRBJ1-2 TRBD1 TRBV7-8 CASSWTGKDGYTF TGTGCCAGCAGCTGGACAGGGAAGGATGGCTACACCTTC
few TRBJ2-5 TRBD2 TRBV6-1 CASSRLAGVETQYF TGTGCCAGCAGTCGACTAGCGGGAGTAGAGACCCAGTACTTC
. TRBJ2-1 TRBD1 TRBV4-3 CASSLLTGVRELEQFF TGCGCCAGCAGCCTTCTGACAGGGGTTCGGGAATTGGAGCAGTTCTTC
. TRBJ2-5 . TRBV6-1 CASSEALGTQGGETQYF TGTGCCAGCAGTGAAGCGCTAGGGACACAGGGAGGAGAGACCCAGTACTTC
once TRBJ2-7 TRBD2 TRBV27 CASSLKSRTSGSGYEQYF TGTGCCAGCAGTTTAAAGTCGAGGACTAGCGGGAGTGGATACGAGCAGTACTTC
. TRBJ1-3 . TRBV15 CATSRDTRVLEHTIYF TGTGCCACCAGCAGAGATACCAGGGTATTAGAACACACCATATATTTT
once TRBJ1-1 . TRBV7-6 CASSSGPEAFF TGTGCCAGCAGCTCCGGGCCCGAAGCTTTCTTT
. TRBJ2-7 TRBD1 TRBV27 CASSPGTGGYEQYF TGTGCCAGCAGTCCCGGGACAGGGGGCTACGAGCAGTACTTC
. TRBJ2-7 . TRBV28 CASSLGAAYEQYF TGTGCCAGCAGTTTAGGGGCAGCCTACGAGCAGTACTTC
. TRBJ2-7 . TRBV27 CASSLGVLNEQYF TGTGCCAGCAGTTTAGGGGTTTTGAACGAGCAGTACTTC
. TRBJ1-5 . TRBV11-2 CASSLGGAGQPQHF TGTGCCAGCAGCTTAGGGGGGGCAGGTCAGCCCCAGCATTTT
. TRBJ2-6 . TRBV7-8 CASSLQFLGSGANVLTF TGTGCCAGCAGCTTACAATTCTTAGGGTCTGGGGCCAACGTCCTGACTTTC
. TRBJ1-1 . TRBV19 CASSIWTNTEAFF TGTGCCAGTAGTATTTGGACAAACACTGAAGCTTTCTTT
. TRBJ2-1 . TRBV15 CATSILGENNEQFF TGTGCCACCAGCATTCTCGGGGAGAACAATGAGCAGTTCTTC
. TRBJ1-5 . TRBV28 CATEREGNQPQHF TGTGCCACCGAGAGGGAAGGGAATCAGCCCCAGCATTTT
. TRBJ1-2 . TRBV10-2 CASAAGGQRYGYTF TGCGCCAGCGCCGCCGGGGGGCAGCGCTATGGCTACACCTTC
. TRBJ2-7 TRBD2 TRBV5-1 CASSIGLAGPPSYEQYF TGCGCCAGCAGCATCGGACTAGCGGGCCCACCCTCCTACGAGCAGTACTTC
. TRBJ2-7 . TRBV11-2 CASSPWVGGTGDEQYF TGTGCCAGCAGCCCATGGGTGGGCGGGACTGGAGACGAGCAGTACTTC
few TRBJ2-1 . TRBV11-3 CASSSQRLSSYNEQFF TGTGCCAGCAGCTCACAGCGGTTGAGCTCCTACAATGAGCAGTTCTTC
. TRBJ2-1 TRBD2 TRBV7-2 CASSSTSGYSGNEQFF TGTGCCAGCAGCTCGACTAGCGGGTACTCCGGTAATGAGCAGTTCTTC
. TRBJ1-1 . TRBV27 CASSLGTLNTEAFF TGTGCCAGCAGCCTAGGGACACTGAACACTGAAGCTTTCTTT